Described below is a single T cell receptor beta chain sequence and its context. The antigen is not known. This may arise from a read error, as a much more abundant clone is one base away. The sample is drawn from a study of Graves' ophthalmopathy and Graves' hyperthyroidism. About the study: Hyperthyroidism qualified as stable when ophthalmopathy did not develop within 18 months of follow-up. Study-level points and caveats: Ophthalmopathy cases were distinguished from stable hyperthyroidism by a 13-signature model, reaching 85% to 90% sensitivity and approximately 81% specificity.

Transcripts of RNA were the source for amplifying TCR beta CDR3 regions. First-round RT-PCR relied on HTBI primers, and a second-round multiplex PCR came next. TCRdb reprocessed the multiplex PCR reads with MiXCR, giving one entry per CDR3 protein. Here the sample spans around 520,000 distinct CDR3 sequences, about two fifths being singletons. This CDR3 is built from 12 residues. Trimming removed 7 bases at V and 9 bases at J, with 16 bases between. Germline CDR1 is SNHLY and CDR2 is FYNNEI. The source is an adult man with Graves' hyperthyroidism. Sequenced input: peripheral blood or thyroid tissue (not recorded which). V is TRBV2 and J is TRBJ2-7; a possible D gene is TRBD1 (6 bases). CDR3 DNA: TGTGCCAGCACCTTGGGGGCGAGGCGGCAGTACTTC. It is translated as CASTLGARRQYF.